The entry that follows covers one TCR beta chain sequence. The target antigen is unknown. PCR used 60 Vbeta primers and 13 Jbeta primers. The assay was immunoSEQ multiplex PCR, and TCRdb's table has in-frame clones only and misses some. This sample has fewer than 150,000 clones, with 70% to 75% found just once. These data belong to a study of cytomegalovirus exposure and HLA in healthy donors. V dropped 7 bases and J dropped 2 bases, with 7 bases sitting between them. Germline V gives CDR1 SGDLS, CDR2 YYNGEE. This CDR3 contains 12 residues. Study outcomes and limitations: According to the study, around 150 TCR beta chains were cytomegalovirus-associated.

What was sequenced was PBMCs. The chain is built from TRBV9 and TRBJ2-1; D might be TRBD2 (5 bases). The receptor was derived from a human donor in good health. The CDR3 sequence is CASGSPYNEQFF. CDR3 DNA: TGTGCCAGCGGGAGCCCCTACAATGAGCAGTTCTTC.